This TCR beta chain was recovered during a study of control samples from healthy donors and cancer patients. Libraries were prepared by immunoSEQ multiplex PCR; TCRdb keeps only in-frame clonotypes and omits some of them. This table has about 150,000 clones, nearly 95% appearing once. Germline assignment: CDR1 LGHDT and CDR2 YNNKEL (reference sequence). V shed 1 base and J shed 2 bases, with 15 bases lying between them. This CDR3 comprises 16 residues. Sequencing input: blood. The origin of this receptor is a man aged 50 to 59 in good health. This chain connects TRBV3-1 (or the pseudogene TRBV3-2) to TRBJ2-7; perhaps D is TRBD1 or TRBD2 (5 bases each). CDR3: CASSQGGRFLTYEQYF. For the CDR3, the DNA is TGTGCCAGCAGCCAAGGGGGACGCTTTCTCACCTACGAGCAGTACTTC.